A single sample gave rise to the 12 T cell receptor beta chains below, sequenced in a study of monozygotic twins with inflammatory bowel disease. TCRdb reprocessed the 5' RACE reads, with one entry per CDR3 protein and no DNA. The sample features roughly 90,000 distinct CDR3 sequences, with just under 7.5% in its top ten. Sequencing was done on a sample of blood. The receptor set was obtained from a human donor with ulcerative colitis or Crohn's disease, or a healthy co-twin of an affected twin (not recorded which).

This chain links TRBV20-1 with TRBJ2-5; as DNA is missing, the TRBD1 call by TCRdb cannot be tested. Germline V gene lookup returns CDR1 DFQATT and CDR2 SNEGSKA (reference sequence). There are 15 residues in the CDR3. This CDR3 is CSASRVQGASETQYF.

The J gene is TRBJ2-7, the V gene TRBV20-1; TCRdb calls TRBD1, which cannot be checked without DNA. There are 13 residues in the CDR3. Per the germline V gene, CDR1 is DFQATT and CDR2 is SNEGSKA (reference sequence). The CDR3 reads CSAKTGGTYEQYF.

The chain employs TRBV2 and TRBJ2-5; the D gene TCRdb calls, TRBD2, cannot be checked with no DNA. Looked up from germline, CDR1 is SNHLY and CDR2 is FYNNEI. This CDR3 has 15 residues. This CDR3 is CASAERRGGWETQYF. The variable domain in full, with the rest retrieved from reference TRBV2 and TRBJ2-5, is EPEVTQTPSHQVTQMGQEVILRCVPISNHLYFYWYRQILGQKVEFLVSFYNNEISEKSEIFDDQFSVERPDGSNFTLKIRSTKLEDSAMYFCASAERRGGWETQYFGPGTRLLVL.

The chain has TRBV6-4 and TRBJ2-5; TCRdb's D call of TRBD2 is untestable without DNA. The length of the CDR3 is 13 residues. Germline loops: CDR1 MRHNA, CDR2 SNTAGT. CDR3 amino acids: CASARLAGETQYF.

The rearrangement joins TRBV5-1 to TRBJ2-5. CDR3 size: 13 residues. Germline V gives CDR1 SGHRS, CDR2 YFSETQ. CDR3: CASSLVPQETQYF.

J is TRBJ2-3 and V is TRBV7-9; the TRBD1 assignment by TCRdb is unverifiable without DNA. The length of the CDR3 is 16 residues. The germline V gene has CDR1 SEHNR and CDR2 FQNEAQ (reference sequence). CDR3 protein: CAVGRGVGPSTDTQYF.

The chain links TRBV5-4 to TRBJ2-3; TCRdb picks TRBD2, but there is no DNA to check that call. The CDR3 extends over 14 amino acids. Germline CDR1 and CDR2: SGHNT and YYREEE (reference sequence). CDR3 residues: CASSRFGGADTQYF.

This chain connects TRBV18 to TRBJ2-6; the D call from TCRdb, TRBD1, cannot be confirmed without DNA. The CDR3 spans 16 residues. Germline V gene sequence: CDR1 KGHSH, CDR2 LQKENI. The CDR3 loop is CASSPRRGSGANVLTF.

The chain recombines TRBV28 with TRBJ1-1. Germline-derived CDR1 and CDR2 are MDHEN and SYDVKM. CDR3 length: 15 residues. The CDR3 loop is CASSLNSRLNTEAFF.

This chain links TRBV3-1 with TRBJ2-3; with no DNA, the TCRdb D assignment of TRBD2 cannot be verified. The germline CDR1 and CDR2 sequences are LGHDT and YNNKEL (reference sequence). CDR3 length: 12 amino acids. The CDR3 protein is CASSPRRDTQYF.

The J gene is TRBJ2-2, the V gene TRBV12-3 or TRBV12-4. The CDR3 has 13 residues. The CDR3 sequence is CASSLIDDGELFF.

The chain carries TRBV7-2 and TRBJ2-2; the D call from TCRdb, TRBD1, cannot be confirmed without DNA. The germline gives CDR1 SGHTA, CDR2 FQGNSA. This CDR3 has 15 amino acids. The CDR3 reads CASSLGRVVTGELFF.